This TCR beta chain stems from a study of breast tumors, draining lymph nodes, adjacent tissues (dated by TCRdb to between 2015 and 2016). Some background on the complete study: In breast cancer patients, the study compared the TCR beta repertoires of tumor, adjacent nontumor tissue and axillary lymph nodes. The study aimed to assess the relationships and possible T-cell exchange between tumor, surrounding tissue and draining lymph node repertoires in human breast cancer. Paper-wide results and their limitations: Rather than being directly demonstrated, the conclusion that tumor T cells originate in lymph nodes was presented as consistent with a hypothesis. Tumor and nontumor tissue repertoires were significantly more similar in luminal-like than in basal-like breast cancer. The data were considered consistent with the idea that most tumor T cells come from the lymph node and then expand in tumor tissue. T-cell repertoire diversity in tumors was found to be lower than in lymph nodes but higher than in nontumor tissue, and preferential V and J gene usage was observed.

This clonotype was detected many times. Its antigen specificity is not known. The record has no base qualities; no much larger clone is one base away. The germline V gene (reference sequence) supplies CDR1 MNHEY and CDR2 SMNVEV. Clipping removes 0 bases from V and 1 base from J, with 0 as the unmatched junction base count. The CDR3 contains 16 residues, cysteine and phenylalanine counted. CDR3 DNA only is kept here, 48 bases in frame from base 1. Lymph node samples were obtained from the axillary draining lymph nodes of breast cancer patients. For sequencing, an Illumina HiSeq 2000 was employed. TCR beta chain libraries were generated by multiplex PCR amplification. High-throughput sequencing was used to analyze the amplified TCR beta chain products. Starting from the raw public reads, TCRdb applied fastp trimming at Q25, assembled clones with MiXCR and retained in-frame beta chains. Each entry is one CDR3 protein sequence, shown with its most common DNA and genes. The sample data list about 150,000 distinct CDR3 sequences, and approximately 20% of these were observed just once. Of the sample, 2.5% to 3% falls within the top ten clones.

Sequenced input: axillary lymph node tissue. This receptor was taken from a female donor with breast cancer. Some clones in this sample may be carry-over from other donors' samples. The rearranged chain carries TRBV27 and TRBJ2-3, with 11 bases in between that match TRBD2. The CDR3 in this case is CASSLSSGRGTDTQYF. The DNA sequence reads TGTGCCAGCAGTTTATCTAGCGGGAGGGGCACAGATACGCAGTATTTT.